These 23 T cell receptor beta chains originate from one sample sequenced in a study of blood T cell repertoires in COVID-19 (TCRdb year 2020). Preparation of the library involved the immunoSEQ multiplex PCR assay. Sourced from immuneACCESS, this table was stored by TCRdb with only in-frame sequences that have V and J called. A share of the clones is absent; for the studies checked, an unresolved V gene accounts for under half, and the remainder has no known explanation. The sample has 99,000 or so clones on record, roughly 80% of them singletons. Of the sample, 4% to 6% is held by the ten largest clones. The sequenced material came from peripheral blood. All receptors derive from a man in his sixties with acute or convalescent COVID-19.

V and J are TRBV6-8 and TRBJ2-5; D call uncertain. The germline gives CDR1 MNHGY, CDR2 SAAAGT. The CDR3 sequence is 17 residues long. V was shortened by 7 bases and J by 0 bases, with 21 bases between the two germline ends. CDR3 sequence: CASTPANLGTYQETQYF. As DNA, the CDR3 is TGTGCCAGCACCCCCGCCAACCTAGGAACGTACCAAGAGACCCAGTACTTC.

The CDR3 is CASSQAGGKETQYF. Written as DNA, the CDR3 is TGTGCCAGCAGCCAAGCGGGAGGTAAAGAGACCCAGTACTTC. The chain has TRBV5-4 and TRBJ2-5; 9 bases align to TRBD2. Trimming at V came to 4 bases and at J to 3 bases, leaving 4 bases not matched to a gene. The CDR3 runs 14 residues. Germline V gene sequence: CDR1 SGHNT, CDR2 YYREEE (reference sequence).

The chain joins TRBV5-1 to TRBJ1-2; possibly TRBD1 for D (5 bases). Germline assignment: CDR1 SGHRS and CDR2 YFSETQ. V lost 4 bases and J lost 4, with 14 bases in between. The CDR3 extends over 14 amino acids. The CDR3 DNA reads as TGCGCCAGCAGCATCTCAGGGTCTGCCTATGGCTACACCTTC. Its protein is CASSISGSAYGYTF.

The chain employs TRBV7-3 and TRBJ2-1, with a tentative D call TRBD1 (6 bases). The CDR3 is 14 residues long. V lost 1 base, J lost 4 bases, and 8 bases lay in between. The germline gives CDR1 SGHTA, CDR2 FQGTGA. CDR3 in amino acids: CASSLNGQYNEQFF. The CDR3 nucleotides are TGTGCCAGCAGCTTAAACGGACAGTACAATGAGCAGTTCTTC.

CDR3 nucleotide sequence: TGTGCCAGTAGTTCAGCGGGATTTTCCAACAATGAGCAGTTCTTC. This encodes CASSSAGFSNNEQFF. The chain has TRBV19 and TRBJ2-1; 7 bases fit TRBD2. Germline V gene sequence: CDR1 LNHDA, CDR2 SQIVND (reference sequence). With V trimmed by 5 bases and J by 5 bases, 9 bases remained unmatched. The CDR3 has 15 residues.

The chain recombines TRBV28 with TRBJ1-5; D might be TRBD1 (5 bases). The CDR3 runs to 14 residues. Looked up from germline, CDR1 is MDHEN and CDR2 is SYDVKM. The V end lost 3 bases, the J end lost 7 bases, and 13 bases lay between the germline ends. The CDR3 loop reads CASSLAGNEQPQHF. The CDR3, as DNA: TGTGCCAGCAGTTTGGCAGGGAACGAGCAGCCCCAGCATTTT.

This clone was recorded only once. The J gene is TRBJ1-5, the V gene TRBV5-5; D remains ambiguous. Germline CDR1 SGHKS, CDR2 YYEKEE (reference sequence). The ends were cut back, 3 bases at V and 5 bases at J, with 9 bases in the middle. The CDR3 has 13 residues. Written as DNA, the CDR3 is TGTGCCAGCAGCTCACGATCAGATCAGCCCCAGCATTTT. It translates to CASSSRSDQPQHF.

The CDR3 protein is CASRPGAESETQYF. The DNA for the CDR3 is TGTGCCAGCAGACCAGGGGCGGAATCCGAGACCCAGTACTTC. The rearrangement links TRBV7-2 to TRBJ2-5; TRBD1 might be the D (6 bases). Germline V lookup: CDR1 SGHTA, CDR2 FQGNSA. The CDR3 consists of 14 residues. V lost 6 bases and J 5 bases, leaving 16 bases between the germline ends.

The CDR3 loop reads CASSPGQHLNYEQYF. The CDR3 nucleotides read TGTGCCAGCAGCCCCGGACAGCACCTAAACTACGAGCAGTACTTC. The chain is built from TRBV28 and TRBJ2-7, with D possibly being TRBD1 (6 bases). The CDR3 has 15 amino acids. Trimming took 6 bases from V and 3 from J, leaving 18 bases between them. The V gene's germline CDR1 is MDHEN and CDR2 SYDVKM.

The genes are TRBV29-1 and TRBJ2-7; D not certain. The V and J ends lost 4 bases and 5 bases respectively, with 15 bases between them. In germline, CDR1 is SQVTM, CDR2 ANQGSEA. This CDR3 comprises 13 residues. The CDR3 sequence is CSVVSVESHEQYF. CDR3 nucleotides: TGCAGCGTTGTGTCGGTAGAGTCCCACGAGCAGTACTTC.

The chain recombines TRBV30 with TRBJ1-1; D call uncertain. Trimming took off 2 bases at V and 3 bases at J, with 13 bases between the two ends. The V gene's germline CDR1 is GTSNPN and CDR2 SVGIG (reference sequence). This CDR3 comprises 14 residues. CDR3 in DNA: TGTGCCTGGAGTCCTAGGCCCCGGGACACTGAAGCTTTCTTT. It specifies CAWSPRPRDTEAFF.

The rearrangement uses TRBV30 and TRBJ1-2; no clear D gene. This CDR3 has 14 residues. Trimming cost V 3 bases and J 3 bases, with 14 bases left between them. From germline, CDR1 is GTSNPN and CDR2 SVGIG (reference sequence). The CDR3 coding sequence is TGTGCCTGGAGAAACAGAGGGTTGGACTATGGCTACACCTTC. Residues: CAWRNRGLDYGYTF. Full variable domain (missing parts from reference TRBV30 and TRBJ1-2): SQTIHQWPATLVQPVGSPLSLECTVEGTSNPNLYWYRQAAGRGLQLLFYSVGIGQISSEVPQNLSASRPQDRQFILSSKKLLLSDSGFYLCAWRNRGLDYGYTFGSGTRLTVV.

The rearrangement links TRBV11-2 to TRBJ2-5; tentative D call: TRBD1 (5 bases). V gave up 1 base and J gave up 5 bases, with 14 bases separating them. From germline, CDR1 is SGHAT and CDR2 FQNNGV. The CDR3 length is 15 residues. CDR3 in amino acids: CASSLGGGRAETQYF. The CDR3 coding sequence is TGTGCCAGCAGCTTAGGGGGTGGCAGGGCTGAGACCCAGTACTTC.

Written as DNA, the CDR3 is TGTGCCAGCAGCTCAGGGACAGTCAATCAGCCCCAGCATTTT. Encoded protein: CASSSGTVNQPQHF. This chain links TRBV7-2 with TRBJ1-5; 7 bases map to TRBD1. Losses at the gene ends were 4 bases for V and 3 bases for J; bases not matched to a gene: 3. This CDR3 has 14 amino acids. Germline CDR1 and CDR2: SGHTA and FQGNSA. The full variable domain, in which reference TRBV7-2 and TRBJ1-5 provide the parts outside the CDR3, is GAGVSQSPSNKVTEKGKDVELRCDPISGHTALYWYRQSLGQGLEFLIYFQGNSAPDKSGLPSDRFSAERTGGSVSTLTIQRTQQEDSAVYLCASSSGTVNQPQHFGDGTRLSIL.

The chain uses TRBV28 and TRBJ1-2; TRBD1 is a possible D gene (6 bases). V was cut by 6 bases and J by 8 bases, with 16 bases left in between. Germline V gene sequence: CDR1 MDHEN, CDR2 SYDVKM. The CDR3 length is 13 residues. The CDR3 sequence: CASRETGGGGYTF. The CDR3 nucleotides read TGTGCCAGCAGGGAAACAGGCGGGGGCGGCTACACCTTC.

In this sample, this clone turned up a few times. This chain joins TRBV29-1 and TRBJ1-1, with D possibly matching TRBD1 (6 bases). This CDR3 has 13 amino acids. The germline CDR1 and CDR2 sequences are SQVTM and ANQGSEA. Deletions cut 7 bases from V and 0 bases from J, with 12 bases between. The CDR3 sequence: CSAQGTVNTEAFF. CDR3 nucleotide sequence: TGCAGCGCCCAGGGGACGGTGAACACTGAAGCTTTCTTT.

CDR3 region: CAWSLAGGGTDTQYF. CDR3 sequence (DNA): TGTGCCTGGAGTTTGGCAGGGGGCGGGACAGATACGCAGTATTTT. The chain has TRBV30 and TRBJ2-3; 8 bases match TRBD1. The CDR3 covers 15 residues. The germline V gene has CDR1 GTSNPN and CDR2 SVGIG (reference sequence). V gave up 2 bases and J gave up 3 bases; unmatched junction bases: 7.

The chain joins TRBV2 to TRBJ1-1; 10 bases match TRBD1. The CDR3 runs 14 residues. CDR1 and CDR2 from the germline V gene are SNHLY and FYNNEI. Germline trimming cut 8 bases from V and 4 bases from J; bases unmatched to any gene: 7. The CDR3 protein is CASGTGVFGTEAFF. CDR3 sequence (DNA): TGTGCCAGCGGGACAGGGGTCTTTGGCACTGAAGCTTTCTTT.

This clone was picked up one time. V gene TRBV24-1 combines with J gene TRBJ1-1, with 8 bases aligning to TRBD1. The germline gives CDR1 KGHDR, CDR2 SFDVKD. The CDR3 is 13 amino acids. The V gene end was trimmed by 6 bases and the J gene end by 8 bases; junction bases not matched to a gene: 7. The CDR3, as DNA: TGTGCCACCAGTCAGACTGACAGGGGAGAAGCTTTCTTT. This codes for CATSQTDRGEAFF.

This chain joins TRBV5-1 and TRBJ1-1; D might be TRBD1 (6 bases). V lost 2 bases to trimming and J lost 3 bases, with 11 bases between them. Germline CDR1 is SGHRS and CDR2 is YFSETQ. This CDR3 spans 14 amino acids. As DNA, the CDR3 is TGCGCCAGCAGCTTATGGACAGCGGACACTGAAGCTTTCTTT. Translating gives CASSLWTADTEAFF.

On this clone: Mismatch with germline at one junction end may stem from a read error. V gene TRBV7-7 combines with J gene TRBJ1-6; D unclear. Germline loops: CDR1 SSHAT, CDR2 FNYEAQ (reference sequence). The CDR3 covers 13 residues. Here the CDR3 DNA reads TGTGCTAGCAGCTTAGATCAGAATTCACCCCTCCACTTT. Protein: CASSLDQNSPLHF.

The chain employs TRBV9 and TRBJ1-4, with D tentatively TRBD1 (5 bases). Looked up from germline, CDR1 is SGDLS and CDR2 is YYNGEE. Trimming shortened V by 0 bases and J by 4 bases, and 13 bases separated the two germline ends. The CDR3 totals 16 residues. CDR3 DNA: TGTGCCAGCAGCGTAGGGGGCAGCGCCCTTAATGAAAAACTGTTTTTT. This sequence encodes CASSVGGSALNEKLFF.

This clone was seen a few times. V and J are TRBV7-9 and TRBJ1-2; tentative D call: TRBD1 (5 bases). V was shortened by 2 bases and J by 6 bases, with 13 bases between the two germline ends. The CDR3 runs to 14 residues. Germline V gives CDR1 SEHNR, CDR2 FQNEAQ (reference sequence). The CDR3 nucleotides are TGTGCCAGCAGCTTATCCCTCCAGGGTCATGGCTACACCTTC. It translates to CASSLSLQGHGYTF.